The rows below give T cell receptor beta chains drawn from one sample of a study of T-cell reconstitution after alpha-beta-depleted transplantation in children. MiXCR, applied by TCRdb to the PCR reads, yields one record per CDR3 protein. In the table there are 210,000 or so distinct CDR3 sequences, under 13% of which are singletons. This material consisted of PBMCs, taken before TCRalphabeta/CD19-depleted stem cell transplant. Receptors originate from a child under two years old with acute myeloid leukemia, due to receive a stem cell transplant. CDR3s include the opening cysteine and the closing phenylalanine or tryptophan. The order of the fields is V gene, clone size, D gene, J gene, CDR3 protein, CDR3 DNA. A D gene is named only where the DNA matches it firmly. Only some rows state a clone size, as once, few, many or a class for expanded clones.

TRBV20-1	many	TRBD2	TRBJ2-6	CSATSGTSGANVLTF	TGCAGTGCTACTAGCGGGACTTCTGGGGCCAACGTCCTGACTTTC
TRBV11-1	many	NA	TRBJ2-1	CASSSVGNEQFF	TGTGCCAGCAGCTCAGTTGGAAATGAGCAGTTCTTC
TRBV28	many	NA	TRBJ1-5	CASSSTGPNQPQHF	TGTGCCAGCAGTTCCACAGGTCCTAATCAGCCCCAGCATTTT
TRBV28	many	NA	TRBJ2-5	CASRKGLIETQYF	TGTGCCAGCAGGAAAGGATTGATTGAGACCCAGTACTTC
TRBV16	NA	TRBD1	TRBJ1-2	CASSPRGEANYGYTF	TGTGCCAGCAGCCCCAGGGGGGAAGCTAACTATGGCTACACCTTC
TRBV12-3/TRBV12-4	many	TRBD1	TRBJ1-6	CASSRGTGVTYNSPLHF	TGTGCCAGCAGCCGAGGGACAGGGGTAACTTATAATTCACCCCTCCACTTT
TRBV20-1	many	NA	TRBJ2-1	CSASSGGLEQFF	TGCAGTGCTAGTTCGGGCGGGTTGGAGCAGTTCTTC
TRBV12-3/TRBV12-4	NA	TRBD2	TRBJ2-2	CASSQFMGGYTGELFF	TGTGCCAGCAGTCAATTTATGGGGGGGTACACCGGGGAGCTGTTTTTT
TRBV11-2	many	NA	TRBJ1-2	CASSLGPGIYGYTF	TGTGCCAGCAGCTTAGGTCCAGGGATCTATGGCTACACCTTC
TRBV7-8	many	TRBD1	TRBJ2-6	CASSLGGQGMLSMRANVLTF	TGTGCCAGCAGCTTAGGGGGACAGGGGATGCTCTCAATGCGGGCCAACGTCCTGACTTTC
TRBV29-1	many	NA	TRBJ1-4	CSVAKITHLEKLFF	TGCAGCGTTGCCAAAATCACTCATCTTGAAAAACTGTTTTTT
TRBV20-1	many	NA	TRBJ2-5	CSAPWYQETQYF	TGCAGTGCCCCCTGGTACCAAGAGACCCAGTACTTC
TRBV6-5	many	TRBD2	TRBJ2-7	CASSYTGLAGYEQYF	TGTGCCAGCAGTTACACGGGACTAGCGGGGTACGAGCAGTACTTC
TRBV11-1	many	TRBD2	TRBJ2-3	CASSLVGILAGERDTQYF	TGTGCCAGCAGCTTAGTGGGCATACTAGCGGGAGAAAGAGATACGCAGTATTTT
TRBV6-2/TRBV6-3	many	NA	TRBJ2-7	CASGFEQYF	TGTGCCAGCGGTTTCGAGCAGTACTTC
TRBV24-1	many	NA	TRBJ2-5	CATSDMRDSEETQYF	TGTGCCACCAGTGACATGCGGGACTCGGAAGAGACCCAGTACTTC
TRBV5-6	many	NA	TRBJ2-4	CASSGYPQNIQYF	TGTGCCAGCTCAGGGTACCCCCAAAACATTCAGTACTTC
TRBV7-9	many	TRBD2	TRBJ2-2	CASSHLPSGGFSTGELFF	TGTGCCAGCAGCCACCTTCCGAGCGGGGGGTTTTCCACCGGGGAGCTGTTTTTT
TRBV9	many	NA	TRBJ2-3	CASSSHDSTTDTQYF	TGTGCCAGCAGCTCACATGACTCGACGACAGATACGCAGTATTTT
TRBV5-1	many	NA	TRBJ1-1	CASSLERLNTEAFF	TGCGCCAGCAGCTTGGAGCGTTTGAACACTGAAGCTTTCTTT
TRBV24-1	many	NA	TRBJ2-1	CATSELPGLGVNEQFF	TGTGCCACCAGTGAACTACCGGGACTCGGGGTGAATGAGCAGTTCTTC
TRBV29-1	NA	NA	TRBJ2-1	CSVEDTLGVDEQFF	TGCAGCGTTGAGGACACCTTAGGAGTGGATGAGCAGTTCTTC
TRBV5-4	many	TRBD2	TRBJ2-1	CASSIGTSYYNEQFF	TGTGCCAGCAGCATAGGGACTAGCTACTACAATGAGCAGTTCTTC
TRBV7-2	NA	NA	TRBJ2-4	CASSSGEVQYF	TGTGCCAGCAGCTCCGGAGAAGTTCAGTACTTC
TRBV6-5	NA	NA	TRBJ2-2	CASSYSRGELFF	TGTGCCAGCAGTTACTCTCGCGGGGAGCTGTTTTTT
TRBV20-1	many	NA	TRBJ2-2	CSAIRPRRAGELFF	TGCAGTGCTATTAGGCCCCGAAGGGCCGGGGAGCTGTTTTTT
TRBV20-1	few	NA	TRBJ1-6	CSARVQINSPLHF	TGCAGTGCTAGGGTCCAGATTAATTCACCCCTCCACTTT
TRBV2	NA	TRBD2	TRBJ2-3	CASSSGLAGAGMTDTQYF	TGTGCCAGTAGCTCGGGACTAGCGGGAGCAGGGATGACCGATACGCAGTATTTT
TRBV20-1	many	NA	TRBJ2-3	CSARLANTDTQYF	TGCAGTGCTAGACTAGCGAATACAGATACGCAGTATTTT
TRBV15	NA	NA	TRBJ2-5	CATSRRGNQETQYF	TGTGCCACCAGCCGCAGGGGTAACCAAGAGACCCAGTACTTC
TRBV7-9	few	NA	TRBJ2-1	CASSLLLAVGPNEQFF	TGTGCCAGCAGCTTATTGTTGGCGGTGGGGCCCAATGAGCAGTTCTTC
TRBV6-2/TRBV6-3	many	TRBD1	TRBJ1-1	CASSSGDRGMNTEAFF	TGTGCCAGCAGTTCCGGGGACAGGGGGATGAACACTGAAGCTTTCTTT
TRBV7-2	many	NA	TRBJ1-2	CASSLAPDSGGYTF	TGTGCCAGCAGCTTAGCACCGGACAGTGGTGGCTACACCTTC
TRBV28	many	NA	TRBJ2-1	CASNLSGNEQFF	TGTGCCAGCAATCTCTCTGGAAATGAGCAGTTCTTC
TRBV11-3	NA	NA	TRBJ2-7	CASSPGDEQYF	TGTGCCAGCAGCCCGGGTGACGAGCAGTACTTC
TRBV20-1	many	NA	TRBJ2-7	CSAPGPYEQYF	TGCAGTGCTCCCGGACCCTACGAGCAGTACTTC
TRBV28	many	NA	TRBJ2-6	CASRGFVGANVLTF	TGTGCCAGCAGAGGGTTTGTTGGGGCCAACGTCCTGACTTTC
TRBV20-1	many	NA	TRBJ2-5	CSARVYHRAETQYF	TGCAGTGCTAGAGTGTATCACAGAGCGGAGACCCAGTACTTC
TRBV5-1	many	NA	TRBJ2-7	CASSLGGASPYYEQYF	TGCGCCAGCAGTCTTGGGGGAGCTTCTCCGTATTACGAGCAGTACTTC
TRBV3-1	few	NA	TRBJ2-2	CASSPRGGLFTGELFF	TGTGCCAGTAGCCCCAGGGGGGGGCTATTCACCGGGGAGCTGTTTTTT
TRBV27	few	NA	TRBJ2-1	CASSRPFSGYEQFF	TGTGCCAGCTCCCGCCCTTTTTCGGGGTATGAGCAGTTCTTC
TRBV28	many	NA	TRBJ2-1	CASRVASNEQFF	TGTGCCAGCAGGGTGGCATCAAATGAGCAGTTCTTC
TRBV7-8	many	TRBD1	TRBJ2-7	CASSIRDRVYEQYF	TGTGCCAGCAGCATCCGGGACAGGGTCTACGAGCAGTACTTC
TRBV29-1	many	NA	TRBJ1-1	CSGGAMYDEAFF	TGCAGCGGGGGGGCGATGTATGATGAAGCTTTCTTT
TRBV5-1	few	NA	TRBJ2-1	CASSLGPGNEQFF	TGCGCCAGCAGCTTGGGGCCGGGCAATGAGCAGTTCTTC
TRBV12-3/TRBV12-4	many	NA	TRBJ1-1	CASSLFSGNTEAFF	TGTGCCAGCAGTTTGTTTTCTGGGAACACTGAAGCTTTCTTT
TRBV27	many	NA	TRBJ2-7	CASSLRRGNKQYF	TGTGCCAGCAGTTTACGGCGCGGGAACAAGCAGTACTTC
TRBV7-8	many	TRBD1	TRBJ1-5	CASRWDRGNQPQHF	TGTGCCAGCAGGTGGGACAGGGGCAATCAGCCCCAGCATTTT
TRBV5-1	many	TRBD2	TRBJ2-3	CASSRTSTTDTQYF	TGCGCCAGCAGCCGGACTAGCACCACAGATACGCAGTATTTT
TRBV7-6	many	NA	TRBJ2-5	CASSLRPAQETQYF	TGTGCCAGCAGCTTACGCCCCGCACAAGAGACCCAGTACTTC
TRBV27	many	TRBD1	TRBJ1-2	CASSARLGQGGGYTF	TGTGCCAGCAGTGCCCGGCTCGGACAGGGTGGAGGCTACACCTTC
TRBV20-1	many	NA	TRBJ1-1	CSAGTQVMNTEAFF	TGCAGTGCTGGGACACAGGTTATGAACACTGAAGCTTTCTTT
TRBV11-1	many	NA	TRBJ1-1	CASSLSNTEAFF	TGTGCCAGCAGCCTCAGCAACACTGAAGCTTTCTTT
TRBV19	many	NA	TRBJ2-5	CASSISLQETQYF	TGTGCCAGTAGTATCAGTCTGCAAGAGACCCAGTACTTC
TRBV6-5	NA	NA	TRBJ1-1	CASSSPGRGTEAFF	TGTGCCAGCAGTTCACCGGGACGGGGCACTGAAGCGTTCTTT
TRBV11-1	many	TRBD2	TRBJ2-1	CASSSRLAGANEQFF	TGTGCCAGCAGCTCCCGACTAGCGGGAGCGAATGAGCAGTTCTTC
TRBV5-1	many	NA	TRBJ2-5	CASSLGERAAQTQYF	TGCGCCAGCAGCTTGGGAGAAAGGGCCGCGCAGACCCAGTACTTC
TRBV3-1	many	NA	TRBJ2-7	CASSQSGVSEQYF	TGTGCCAGCAGCCAGTCGGGTGTTTCTGAGCAGTACTTC